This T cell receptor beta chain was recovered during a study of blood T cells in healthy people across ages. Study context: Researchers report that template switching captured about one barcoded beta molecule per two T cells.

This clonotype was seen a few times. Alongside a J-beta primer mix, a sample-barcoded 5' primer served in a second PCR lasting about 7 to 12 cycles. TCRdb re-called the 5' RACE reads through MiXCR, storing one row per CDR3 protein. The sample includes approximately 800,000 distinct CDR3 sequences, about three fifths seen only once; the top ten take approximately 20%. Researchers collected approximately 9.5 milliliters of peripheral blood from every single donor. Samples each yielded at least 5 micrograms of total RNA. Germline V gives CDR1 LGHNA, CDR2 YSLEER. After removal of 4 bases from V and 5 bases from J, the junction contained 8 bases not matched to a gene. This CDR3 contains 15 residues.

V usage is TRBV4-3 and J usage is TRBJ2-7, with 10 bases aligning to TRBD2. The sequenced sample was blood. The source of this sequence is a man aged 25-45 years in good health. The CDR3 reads CASSPSGLAGDEQYF. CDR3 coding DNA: TGCGCCAGCAGCCCCAGCGGCCTAGCGGGAGACGAGCAGTACTTC.